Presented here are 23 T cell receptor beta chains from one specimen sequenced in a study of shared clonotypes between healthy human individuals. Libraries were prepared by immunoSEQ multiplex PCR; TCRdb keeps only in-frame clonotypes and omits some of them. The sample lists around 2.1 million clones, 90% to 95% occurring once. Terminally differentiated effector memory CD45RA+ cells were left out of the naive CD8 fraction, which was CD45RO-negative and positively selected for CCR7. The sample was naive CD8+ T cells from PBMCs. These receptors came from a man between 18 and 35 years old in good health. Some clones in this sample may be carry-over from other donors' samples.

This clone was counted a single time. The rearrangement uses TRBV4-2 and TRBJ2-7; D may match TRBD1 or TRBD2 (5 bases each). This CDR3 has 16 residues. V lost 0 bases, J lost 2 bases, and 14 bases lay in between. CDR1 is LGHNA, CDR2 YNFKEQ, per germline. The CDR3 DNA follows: TGTGCCAGCAGCCAAGATCGGGGCACAAGACCCTACGAGCAGTACTTC. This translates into CASSQDRGTRPYEQYF.

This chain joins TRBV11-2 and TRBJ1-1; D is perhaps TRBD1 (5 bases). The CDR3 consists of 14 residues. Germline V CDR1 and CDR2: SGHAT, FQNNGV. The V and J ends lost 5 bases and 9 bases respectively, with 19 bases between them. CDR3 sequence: CASSVPGRQTQAFF. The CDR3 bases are TGTGCCAGCAGCGTACCGGGACGACAAACTCAAGCTTTCTTT.

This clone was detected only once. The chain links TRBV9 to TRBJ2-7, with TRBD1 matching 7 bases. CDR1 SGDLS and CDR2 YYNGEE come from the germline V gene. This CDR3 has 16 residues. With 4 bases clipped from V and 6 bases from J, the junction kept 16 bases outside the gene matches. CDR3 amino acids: CASSTRQGARPGEQYF. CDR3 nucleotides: TGTGCCAGCAGCACCAGACAGGGAGCGAGACCCGGCGAGCAGTACTTC.

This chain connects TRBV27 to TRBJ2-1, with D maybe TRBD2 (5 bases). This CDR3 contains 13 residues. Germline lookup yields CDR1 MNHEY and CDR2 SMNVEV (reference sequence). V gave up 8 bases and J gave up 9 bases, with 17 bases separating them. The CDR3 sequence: CASAPAPRGEQFF. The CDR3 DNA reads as TGTGCCAGCGCCCCCGCTCCACGGGGTGAGCAGTTCTTC.

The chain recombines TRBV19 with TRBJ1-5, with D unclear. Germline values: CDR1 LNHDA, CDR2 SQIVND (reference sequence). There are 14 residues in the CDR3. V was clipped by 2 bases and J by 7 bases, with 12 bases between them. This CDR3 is CASSIPGIQQPQHF. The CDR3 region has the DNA TGTGCCAGTAGTATACCCGGGATCCAACAGCCCCAGCATTTT.

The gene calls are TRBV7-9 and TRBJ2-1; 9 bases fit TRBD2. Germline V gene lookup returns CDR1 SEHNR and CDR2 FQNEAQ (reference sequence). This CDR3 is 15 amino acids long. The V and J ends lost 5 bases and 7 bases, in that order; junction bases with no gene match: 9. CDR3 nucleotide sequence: TGTGCCAGCAGCCCCCGCGGCGGGGGGGGGAATGAGCAGTTCTTC. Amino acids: CASSPRGGGGNEQFF.

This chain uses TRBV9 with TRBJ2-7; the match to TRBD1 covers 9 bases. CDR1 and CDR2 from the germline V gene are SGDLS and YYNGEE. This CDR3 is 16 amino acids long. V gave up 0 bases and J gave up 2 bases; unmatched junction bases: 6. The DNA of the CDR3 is TGTGCCAGCAGCGTAGGATCGGGACAGGGCACCTACGAGCAGTACTTC. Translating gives CASSVGSGQGTYEQYF.

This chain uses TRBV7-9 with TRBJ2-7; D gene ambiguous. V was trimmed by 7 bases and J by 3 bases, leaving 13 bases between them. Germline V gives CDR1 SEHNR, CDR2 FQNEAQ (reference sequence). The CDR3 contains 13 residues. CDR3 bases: TGTGCCAGCATGAGTGACGAAAACTACGAGCAGTACTTC. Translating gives CASMSDENYEQYF.

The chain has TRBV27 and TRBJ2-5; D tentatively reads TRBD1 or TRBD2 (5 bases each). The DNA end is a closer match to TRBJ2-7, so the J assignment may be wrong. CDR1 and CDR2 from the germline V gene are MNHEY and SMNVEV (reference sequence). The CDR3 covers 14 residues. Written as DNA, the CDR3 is TGTGCCAGCAGTTTATACGGGGCGTCGGGCGAGCAGTACTTC. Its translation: CASSLYGASGEQYF.

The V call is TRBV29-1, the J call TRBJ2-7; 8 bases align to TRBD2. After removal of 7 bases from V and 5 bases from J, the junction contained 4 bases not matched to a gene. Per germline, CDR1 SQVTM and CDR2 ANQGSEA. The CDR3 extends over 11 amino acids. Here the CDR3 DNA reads TGCAGCGCGACTAGCGTCAACGAGCAGTACTTC. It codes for CSATSVNEQYF.

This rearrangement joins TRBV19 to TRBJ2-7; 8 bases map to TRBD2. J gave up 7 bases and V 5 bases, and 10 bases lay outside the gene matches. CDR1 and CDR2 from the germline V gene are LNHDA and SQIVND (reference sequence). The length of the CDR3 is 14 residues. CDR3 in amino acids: CASSPSGGPREQYF. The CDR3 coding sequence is TGTGCCAGTAGTCCCTCGGGAGGGCCGAGGGAGCAGTACTTC.

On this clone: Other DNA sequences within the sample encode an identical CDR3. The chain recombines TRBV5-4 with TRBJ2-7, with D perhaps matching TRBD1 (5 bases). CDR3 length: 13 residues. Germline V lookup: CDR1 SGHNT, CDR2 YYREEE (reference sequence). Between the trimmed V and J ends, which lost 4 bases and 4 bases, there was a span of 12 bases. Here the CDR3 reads CASSVGRTYEQYF. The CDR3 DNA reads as TGTGCCAGCAGCGTAGGGCGGACATACGAGCAGTACTTC.

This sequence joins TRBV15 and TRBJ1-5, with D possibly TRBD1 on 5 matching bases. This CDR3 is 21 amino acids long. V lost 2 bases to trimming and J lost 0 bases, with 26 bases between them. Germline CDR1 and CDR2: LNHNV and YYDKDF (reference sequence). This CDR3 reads CATSRFTVREVLPYSNQPQHF. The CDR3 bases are TGTGCCACCAGCAGATTCACGGTCAGGGAGGTATTACCTTATAGCAATCAGCCCCAGCATTTT. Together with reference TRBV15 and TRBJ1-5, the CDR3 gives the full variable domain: DAMVIQNPRYQVTQFGKPVTLSCSQTLNHNVMYWYQQKSSQAPKLLFHYYDKDFNNEADTPDNFQSRRPNTSFCFLDIRSPGLGDTAMYLCATSRFTVREVLPYSNQPQHFGDGTRLSIL.

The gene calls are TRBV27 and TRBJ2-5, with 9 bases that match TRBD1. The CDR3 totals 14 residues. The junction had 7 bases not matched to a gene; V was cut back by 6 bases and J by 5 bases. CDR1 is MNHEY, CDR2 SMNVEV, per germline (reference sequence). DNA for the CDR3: TGTGCCAGCAGAACAGGGGGCTCGTGGGAGACCCAGTACTTC. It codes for CASRTGGSWETQYF.

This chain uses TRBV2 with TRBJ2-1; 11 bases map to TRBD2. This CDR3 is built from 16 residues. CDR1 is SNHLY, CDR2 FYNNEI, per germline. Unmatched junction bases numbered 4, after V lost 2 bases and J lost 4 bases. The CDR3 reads CASSEKTSGIYNEQFF. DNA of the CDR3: TGTGCCAGCAGTGAAAAGACTAGCGGGATTTACAATGAGCAGTTCTTC.

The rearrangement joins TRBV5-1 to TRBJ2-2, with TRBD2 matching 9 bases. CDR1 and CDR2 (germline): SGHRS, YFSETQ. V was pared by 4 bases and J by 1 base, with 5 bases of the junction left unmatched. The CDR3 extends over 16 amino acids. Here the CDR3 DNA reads TGCGCCAGCAGCCCGTTAGCGGGGGTGAACACCGGGGAGCTGTTTTTT. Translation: CASSPLAGVNTGELFF.

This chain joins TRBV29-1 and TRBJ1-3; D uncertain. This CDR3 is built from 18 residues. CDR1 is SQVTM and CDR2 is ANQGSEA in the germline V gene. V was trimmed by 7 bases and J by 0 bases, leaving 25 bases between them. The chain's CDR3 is CSADPRRQLMNSGNTIYF. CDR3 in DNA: TGCAGCGCCGATCCCCGCCGCCAGCTAATGAACTCTGGAAACACCATATATTTT.

The CDR3 nucleotides read TGTGCCAGCGGCCCGAGGCCCGGGGAGCTGTTTTTT. It encodes CASGPRPGELFF. The rearrangement uses TRBV27 and TRBJ2-2, with unresolved D. Germline CDR1 reads MNHEY; CDR2 reads SMNVEV (reference sequence). The germline V and J ends were trimmed by 8 bases and 6 bases, with 10 bases remaining between them. The CDR3 covers 12 residues.

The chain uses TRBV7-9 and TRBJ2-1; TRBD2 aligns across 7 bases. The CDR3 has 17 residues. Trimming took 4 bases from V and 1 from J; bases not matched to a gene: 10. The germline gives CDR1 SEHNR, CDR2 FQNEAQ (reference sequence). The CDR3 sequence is CASSSTSPRGSYNEQFF. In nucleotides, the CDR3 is TGTGCCAGCAGCTCGACTAGCCCGCGGGGGTCCTACAATGAGCAGTTCTTC.

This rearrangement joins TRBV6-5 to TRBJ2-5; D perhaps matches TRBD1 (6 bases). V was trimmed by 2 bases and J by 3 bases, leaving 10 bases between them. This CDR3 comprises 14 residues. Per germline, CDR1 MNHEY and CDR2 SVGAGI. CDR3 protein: CASSYAYREETQYF. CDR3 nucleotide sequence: TGTGCCAGCAGTTACGCTTACAGGGAAGAGACCCAGTACTTC.

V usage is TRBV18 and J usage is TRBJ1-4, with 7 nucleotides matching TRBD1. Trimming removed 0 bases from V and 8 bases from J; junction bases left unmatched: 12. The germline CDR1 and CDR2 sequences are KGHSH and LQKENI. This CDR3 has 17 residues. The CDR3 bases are TGTGCCAGCTCACCACCGAGGATCAGGGGGAGAGAGGAAAAACTGTTTTTT. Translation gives CASSPPRIRGREEKLFF.

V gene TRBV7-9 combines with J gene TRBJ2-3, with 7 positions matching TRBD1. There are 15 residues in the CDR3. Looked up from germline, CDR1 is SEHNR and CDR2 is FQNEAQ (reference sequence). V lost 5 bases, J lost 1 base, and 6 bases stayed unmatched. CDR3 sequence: CASSPRQGGTDTQYF. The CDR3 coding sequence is TGTGCCAGCAGCCCCAGACAGGGTGGCACAGATACGCAGTATTTT.

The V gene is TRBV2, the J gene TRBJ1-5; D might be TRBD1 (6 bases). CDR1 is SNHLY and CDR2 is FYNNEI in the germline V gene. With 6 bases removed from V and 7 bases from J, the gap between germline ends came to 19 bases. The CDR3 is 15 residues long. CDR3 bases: TGTGCCAGCAGGACGGGCCCCGGCGGGGGCCAGCCCCAGCATTTT. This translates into CASRTGPGGGQPQHF.